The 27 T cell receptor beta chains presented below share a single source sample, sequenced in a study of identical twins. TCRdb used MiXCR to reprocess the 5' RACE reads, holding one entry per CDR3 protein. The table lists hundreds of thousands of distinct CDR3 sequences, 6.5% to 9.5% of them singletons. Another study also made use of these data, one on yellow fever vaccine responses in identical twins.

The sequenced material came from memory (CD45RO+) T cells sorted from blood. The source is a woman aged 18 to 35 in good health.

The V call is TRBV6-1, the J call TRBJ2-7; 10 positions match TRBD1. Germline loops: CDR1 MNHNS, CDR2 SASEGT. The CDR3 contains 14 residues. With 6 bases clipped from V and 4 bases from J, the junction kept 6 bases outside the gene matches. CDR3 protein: CASRTGGLLYEQYV. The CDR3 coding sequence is TGTGCCAGCAGGACAGGGGGCCTACTTTACGAGCAGTACGTC.

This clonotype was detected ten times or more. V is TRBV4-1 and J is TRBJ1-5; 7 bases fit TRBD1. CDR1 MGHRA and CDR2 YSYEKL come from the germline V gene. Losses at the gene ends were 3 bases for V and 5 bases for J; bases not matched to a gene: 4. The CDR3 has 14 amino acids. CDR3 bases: TGCGCCAGCAGCCATCCGGGACAGCATCAGCCCCAGCATTTT. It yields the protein CASSHPGQHQPQHF.

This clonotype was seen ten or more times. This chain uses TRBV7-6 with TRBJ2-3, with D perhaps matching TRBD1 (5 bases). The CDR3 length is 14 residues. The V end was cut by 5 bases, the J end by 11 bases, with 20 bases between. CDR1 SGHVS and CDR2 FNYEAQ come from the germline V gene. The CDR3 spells CASSPSGAPVGQYF. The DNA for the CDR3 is TGTGCCAGCAGCCCGTCTGGGGCGCCCGTTGGGCAGTATTTT.

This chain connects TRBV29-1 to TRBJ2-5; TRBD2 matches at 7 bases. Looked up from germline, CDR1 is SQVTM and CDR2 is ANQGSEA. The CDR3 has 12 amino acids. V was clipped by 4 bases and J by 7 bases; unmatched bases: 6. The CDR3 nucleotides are TGCAGCGTTGCTAGCGGTAGTGGGACCCAGTACTTC. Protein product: CSVASGSGTQYF.

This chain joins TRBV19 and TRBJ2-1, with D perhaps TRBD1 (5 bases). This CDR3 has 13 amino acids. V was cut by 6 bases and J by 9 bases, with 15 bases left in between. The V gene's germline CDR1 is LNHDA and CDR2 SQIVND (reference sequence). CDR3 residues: CASSRSRGREQFF. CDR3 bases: TGTGCCAGTAGCCGTTCAAGGGGTCGTGAGCAGTTCTTC.

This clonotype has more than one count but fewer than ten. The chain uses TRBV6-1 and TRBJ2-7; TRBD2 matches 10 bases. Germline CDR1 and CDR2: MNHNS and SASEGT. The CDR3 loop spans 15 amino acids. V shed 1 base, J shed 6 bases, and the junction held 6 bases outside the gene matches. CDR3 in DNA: TGTGCCAGCAGTGAAGACCCTAGCGGGAGCACCGAGCAGTACTTC. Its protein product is CASSEDPSGSTEQYF.

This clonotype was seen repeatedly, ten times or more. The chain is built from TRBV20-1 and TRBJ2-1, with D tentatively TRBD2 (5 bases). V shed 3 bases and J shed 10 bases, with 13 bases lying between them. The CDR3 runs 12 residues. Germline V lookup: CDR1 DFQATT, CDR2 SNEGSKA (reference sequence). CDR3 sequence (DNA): TGCAGTGCTAGGTCCGCTAGCAGCGAGCAGTTCTTC. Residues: CSARSASSEQFF.

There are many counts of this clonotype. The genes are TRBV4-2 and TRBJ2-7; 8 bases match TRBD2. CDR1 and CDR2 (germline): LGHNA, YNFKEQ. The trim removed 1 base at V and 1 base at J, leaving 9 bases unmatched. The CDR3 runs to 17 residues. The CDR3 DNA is TGTGCCAGCAGCCAAGGAGTGAGCGGGAGACCGTCCTACGAGCAGTACTTC. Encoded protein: CASSQGVSGRPSYEQYF.

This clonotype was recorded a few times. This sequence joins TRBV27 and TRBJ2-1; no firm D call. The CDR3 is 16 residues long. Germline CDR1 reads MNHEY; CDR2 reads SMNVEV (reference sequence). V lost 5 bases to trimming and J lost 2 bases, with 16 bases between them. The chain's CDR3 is CASSPLGASPYNEQFF. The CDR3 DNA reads TGTGCCAGCAGTCCCCTAGGAGCCTCTCCCTACAATGAGCAGTTCTTC.

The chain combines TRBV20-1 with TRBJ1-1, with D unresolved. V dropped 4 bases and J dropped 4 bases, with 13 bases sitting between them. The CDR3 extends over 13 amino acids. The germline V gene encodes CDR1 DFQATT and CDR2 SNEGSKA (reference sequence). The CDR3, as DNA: TGCAGTGCTACGGAGGCGGGTCGCACTGAAGCTTTCTTT. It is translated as CSATEAGRTEAFF.

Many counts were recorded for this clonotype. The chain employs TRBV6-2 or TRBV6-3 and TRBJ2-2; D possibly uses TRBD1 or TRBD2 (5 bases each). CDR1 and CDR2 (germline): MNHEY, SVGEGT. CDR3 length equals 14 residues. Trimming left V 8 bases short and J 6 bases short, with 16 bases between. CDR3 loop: CASSRDVHPGELFF. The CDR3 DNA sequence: TGTGCCAGCTCAAGGGACGTCCACCCCGGGGAGCTGTTTTTT.

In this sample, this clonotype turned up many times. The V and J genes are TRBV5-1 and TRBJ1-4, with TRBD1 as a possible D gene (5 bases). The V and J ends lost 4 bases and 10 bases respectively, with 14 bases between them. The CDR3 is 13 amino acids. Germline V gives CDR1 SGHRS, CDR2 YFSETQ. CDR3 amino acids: CASSRDPSGKLFF. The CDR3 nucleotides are TGCGCCAGCAGCAGGGACCCGAGTGGAAAACTGTTTTTT.

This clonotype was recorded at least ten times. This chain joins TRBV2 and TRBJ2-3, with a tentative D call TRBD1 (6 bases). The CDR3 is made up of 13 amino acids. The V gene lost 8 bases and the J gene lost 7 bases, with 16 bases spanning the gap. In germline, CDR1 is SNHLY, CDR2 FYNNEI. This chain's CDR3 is CASRKGEVNTQYF. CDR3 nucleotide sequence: TGTGCCAGCCGGAAGGGGGAAGTAAATACGCAGTATTTT.

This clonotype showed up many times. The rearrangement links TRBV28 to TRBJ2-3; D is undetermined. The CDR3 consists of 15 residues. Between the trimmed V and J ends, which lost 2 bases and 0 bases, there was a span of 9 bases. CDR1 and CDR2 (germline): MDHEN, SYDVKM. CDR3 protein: CASSLAPSSTDTQYF. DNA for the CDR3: TGTGCCAGCAGTTTAGCCCCCTCTAGCACAGATACGCAGTATTTT.

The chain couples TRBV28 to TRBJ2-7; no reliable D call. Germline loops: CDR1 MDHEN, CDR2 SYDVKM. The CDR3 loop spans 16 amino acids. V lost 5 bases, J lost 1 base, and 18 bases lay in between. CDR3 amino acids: CASSALSDVPSYEQYF. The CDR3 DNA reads TGTGCCAGCAGTGCGTTGTCGGACGTCCCTTCCTACGAGCAGTACTTC.

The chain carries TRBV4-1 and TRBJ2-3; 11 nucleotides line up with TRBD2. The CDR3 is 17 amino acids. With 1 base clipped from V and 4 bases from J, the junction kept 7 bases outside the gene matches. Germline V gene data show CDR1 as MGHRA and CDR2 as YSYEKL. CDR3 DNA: TGCGCCAGCAGCCAAGTGCTTAGCGGGGGGGCCGCAGATACGCAGTATTTT. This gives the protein CASSQVLSGGAADTQYF.

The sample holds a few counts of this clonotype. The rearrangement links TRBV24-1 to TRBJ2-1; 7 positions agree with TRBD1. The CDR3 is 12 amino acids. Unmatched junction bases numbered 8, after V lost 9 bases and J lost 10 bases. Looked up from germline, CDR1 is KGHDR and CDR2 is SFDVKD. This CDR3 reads CATQGDEAEQFF. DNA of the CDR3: TGTGCCACCCAGGGGGATGAGGCCGAGCAGTTCTTC.

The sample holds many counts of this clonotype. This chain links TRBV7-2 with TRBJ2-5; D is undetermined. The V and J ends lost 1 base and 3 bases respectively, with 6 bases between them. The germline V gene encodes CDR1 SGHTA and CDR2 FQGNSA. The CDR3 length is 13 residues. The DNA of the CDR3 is TGTGCCAGCAGCTTAGGGGTTAAAGAGACCCAGTACTTC. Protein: CASSLGVKETQYF.

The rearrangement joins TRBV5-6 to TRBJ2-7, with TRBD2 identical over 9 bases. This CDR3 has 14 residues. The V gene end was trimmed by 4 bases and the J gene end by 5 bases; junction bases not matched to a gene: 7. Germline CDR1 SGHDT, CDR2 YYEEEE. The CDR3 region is CASSMRAGGDEQYV. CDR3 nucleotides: TGTGCCAGCAGCATGCGAGCGGGGGGAGACGAGCAGTACGTC.

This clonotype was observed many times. This CDR3 reads CASSTHRGYNSPLHF. CDR3 nucleotide sequence: TGTGCCAGCAGCACCCACAGGGGATATAATTCACCCCTCCACTTT. The V call is TRBV21-1, the J call TRBJ1-6; TRBD1 reflects the table's D call only, with no check against the DNA. TRBV21-1 corresponds to a pseudogene. This CDR3 comprises 15 residues.

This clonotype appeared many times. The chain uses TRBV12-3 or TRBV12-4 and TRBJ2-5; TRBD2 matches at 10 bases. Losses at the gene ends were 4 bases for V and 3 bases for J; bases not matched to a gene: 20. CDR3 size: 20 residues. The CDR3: CASSSSQRGGLLTRKETQYF. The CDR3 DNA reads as TGTGCCAGCAGTTCCTCTCAGCGGGGGGGCCTCCTCACGCGAAAAGAGACCCAGTACTTC.

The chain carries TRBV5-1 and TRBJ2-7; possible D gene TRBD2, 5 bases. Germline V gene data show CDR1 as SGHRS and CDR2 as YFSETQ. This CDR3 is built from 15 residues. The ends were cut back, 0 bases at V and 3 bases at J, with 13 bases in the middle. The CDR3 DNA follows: TGCGCCAGCAGCTTGGGGTTGGGAGCCCTCTACGAGCAGTACTTC. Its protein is CASSLGLGALYEQYF.

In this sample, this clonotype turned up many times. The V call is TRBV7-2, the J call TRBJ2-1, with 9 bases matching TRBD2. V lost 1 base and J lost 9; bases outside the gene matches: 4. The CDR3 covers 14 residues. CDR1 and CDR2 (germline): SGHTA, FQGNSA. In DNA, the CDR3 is TGTGCCAGCAGCTTAGGTAGACTAGCGGTTGAGCAGTTCTTC. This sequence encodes CASSLGRLAVEQFF.

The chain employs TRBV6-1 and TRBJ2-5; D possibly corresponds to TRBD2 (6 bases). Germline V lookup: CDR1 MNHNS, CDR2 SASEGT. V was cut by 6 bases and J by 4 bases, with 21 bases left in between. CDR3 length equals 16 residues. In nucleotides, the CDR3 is TGTGCCAGCAGCAACTTAGGGGTGGGAGGCGCAGAGACCCAGTACTTC. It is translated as CASSNLGVGGAETQYF.

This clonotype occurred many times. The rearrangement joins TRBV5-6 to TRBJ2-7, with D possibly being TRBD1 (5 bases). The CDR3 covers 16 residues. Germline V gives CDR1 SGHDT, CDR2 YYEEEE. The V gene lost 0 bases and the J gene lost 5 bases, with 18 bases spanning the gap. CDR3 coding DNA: TGTGCCAGCAGCTTGGTGGTAGGGGCAACCACCAACGAGCAGTACTTC. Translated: CASSLVVGATTNEQYF.

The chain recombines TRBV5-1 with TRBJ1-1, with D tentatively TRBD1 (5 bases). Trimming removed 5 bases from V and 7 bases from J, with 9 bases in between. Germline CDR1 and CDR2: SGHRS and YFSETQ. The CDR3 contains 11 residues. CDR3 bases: TGCGCCAGCAGTAGTGACAGTGAAGCTTTCTTT. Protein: CASSSDSEAFF.

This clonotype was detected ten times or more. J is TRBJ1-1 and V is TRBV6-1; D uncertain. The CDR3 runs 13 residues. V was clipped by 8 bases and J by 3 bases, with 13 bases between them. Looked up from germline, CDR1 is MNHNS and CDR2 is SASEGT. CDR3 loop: CASLVGWDTEAFF. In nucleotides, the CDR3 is TGTGCCAGCCTTGTAGGTTGGGACACTGAAGCTTTCTTT.